This T cell receptor beta chain originates from a study of blood T cells in healthy people across ages. The CDR3 is 13 residues long. Germline loops: CDR1 SGHTA, CDR2 FQGNSA. The V gene lost 0 bases and the J gene lost 5 bases, with 7 bases spanning the gap. This clonotype came up a few times. A second PCR of roughly 7 to 11 cycles used a sample-barcoded 5' primer and a J-beta primer mix. TCRdb ran MiXCR on the 5' RACE reads and lists one entry per CDR3 protein. The table includes around 1,100,000 distinct CDR3 sequences, approximately 38% detected once. The sample consisted of blood. This sequence was found in a man aged 18 to 35 in good health. The chain carries TRBV7-2 and TRBJ2-5; D not resolved. The CDR3, as DNA: TGTGCCAGCAGCTTAGCCACGAGGGAGACCCAGTACTTC. It translates to CASSLATRETQYF.